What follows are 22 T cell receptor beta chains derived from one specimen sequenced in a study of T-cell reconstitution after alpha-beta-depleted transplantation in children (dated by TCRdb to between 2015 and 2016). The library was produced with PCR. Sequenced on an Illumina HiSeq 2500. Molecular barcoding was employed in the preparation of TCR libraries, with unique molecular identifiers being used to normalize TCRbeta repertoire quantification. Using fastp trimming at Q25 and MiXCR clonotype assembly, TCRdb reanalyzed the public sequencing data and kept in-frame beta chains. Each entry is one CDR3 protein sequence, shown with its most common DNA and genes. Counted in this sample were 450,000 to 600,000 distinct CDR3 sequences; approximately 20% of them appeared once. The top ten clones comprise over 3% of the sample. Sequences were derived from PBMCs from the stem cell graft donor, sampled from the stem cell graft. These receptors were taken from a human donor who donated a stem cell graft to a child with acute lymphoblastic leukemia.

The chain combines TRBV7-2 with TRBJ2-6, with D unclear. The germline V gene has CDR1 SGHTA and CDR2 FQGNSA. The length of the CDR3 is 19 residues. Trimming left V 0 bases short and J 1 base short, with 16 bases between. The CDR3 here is CASSLARDTASSGANVLTF. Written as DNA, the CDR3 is TGTGCCAGCAGCTTAGCGCGAGACACAGCTTCTTCTGGGGCCAACGTCCTGACTTTC.

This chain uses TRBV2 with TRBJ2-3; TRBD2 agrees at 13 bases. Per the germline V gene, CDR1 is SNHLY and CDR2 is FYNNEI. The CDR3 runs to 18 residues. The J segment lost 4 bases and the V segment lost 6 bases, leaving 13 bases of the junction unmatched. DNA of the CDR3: TGTGCCAGCAGCAAACTAGCGGGAGGGGTTTCATTTCCAGATACGCAGTATTTT. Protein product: CASSKLAGGVSFPDTQYF.

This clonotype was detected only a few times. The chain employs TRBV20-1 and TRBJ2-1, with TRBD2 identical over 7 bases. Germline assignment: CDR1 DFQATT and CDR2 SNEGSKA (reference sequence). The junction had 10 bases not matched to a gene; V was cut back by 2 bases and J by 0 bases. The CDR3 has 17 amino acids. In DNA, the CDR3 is TGCAGTGCTAGAACATATAGCGGGCTGAGCTCCTACAATGAGCAGTTCTTC. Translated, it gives CSARTYSGLSSYNEQFF.

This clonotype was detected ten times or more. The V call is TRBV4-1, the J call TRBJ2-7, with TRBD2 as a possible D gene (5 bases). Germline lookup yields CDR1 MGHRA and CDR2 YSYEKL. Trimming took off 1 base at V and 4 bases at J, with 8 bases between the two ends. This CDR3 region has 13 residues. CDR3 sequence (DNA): TGCGCCAGCAGCCAAGTCGGGGATTACGAGCAGTACTTC. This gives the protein CASSQVGDYEQYF.

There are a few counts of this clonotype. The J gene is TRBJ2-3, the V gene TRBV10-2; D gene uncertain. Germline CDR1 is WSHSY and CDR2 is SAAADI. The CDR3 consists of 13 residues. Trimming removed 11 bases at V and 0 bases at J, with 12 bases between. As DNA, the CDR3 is TGCGCCGTTGGCGGACCTAGCACAGATACGCAGTATTTT. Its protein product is CAVGGPSTDTQYF.

CDR3 in amino acids: CASSSEIPYNEQFF. CDR3 DNA: TGTGCCAGCAGCTCGGAAATTCCCTACAATGAGCAGTTCTTC. This rearrangement joins TRBV7-2 to TRBJ2-1; D is uncertain. The CDR3 is 14 amino acids. V dropped 4 bases and J dropped 2 bases, with 9 bases sitting between them. Germline V gene sequence: CDR1 SGHTA, CDR2 FQGNSA.

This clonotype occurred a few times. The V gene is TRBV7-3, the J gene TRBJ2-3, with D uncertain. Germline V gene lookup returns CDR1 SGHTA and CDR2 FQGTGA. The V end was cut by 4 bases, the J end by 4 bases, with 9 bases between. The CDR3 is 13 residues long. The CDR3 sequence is CASSSLHPDTQYF. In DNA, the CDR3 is TGTGCCAGCAGCTCCCTCCACCCAGATACGCAGTATTTT.

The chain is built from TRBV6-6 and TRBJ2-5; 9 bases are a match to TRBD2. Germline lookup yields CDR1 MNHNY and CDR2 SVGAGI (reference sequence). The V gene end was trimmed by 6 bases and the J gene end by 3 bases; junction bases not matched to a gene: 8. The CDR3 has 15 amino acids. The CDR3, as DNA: TGTGCCAGCAGGCGCGGCGGGAGGGGTAAAGAGACCCAGTACTTC. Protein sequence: CASRRGGRGKETQYF.

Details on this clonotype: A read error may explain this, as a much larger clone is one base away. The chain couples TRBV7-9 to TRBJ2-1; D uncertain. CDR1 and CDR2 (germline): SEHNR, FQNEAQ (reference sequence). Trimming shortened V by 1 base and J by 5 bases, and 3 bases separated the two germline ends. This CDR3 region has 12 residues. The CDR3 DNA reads TGTGCCAGCAGCTTAGAAAACAATGAGCAGTTCTTC. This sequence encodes CASSLENNEQFF. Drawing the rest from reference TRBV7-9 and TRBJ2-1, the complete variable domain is DTGVSQNPRHKITKRGQNVTFRCDPISEHNRLYWYRQTLGQGPEFLTYFQNEAQLEKSRLLSDRFSAERPKGSFSTLEIQRTEQGDSAMYLCASSLENNEQFFGPGTRLTVL.

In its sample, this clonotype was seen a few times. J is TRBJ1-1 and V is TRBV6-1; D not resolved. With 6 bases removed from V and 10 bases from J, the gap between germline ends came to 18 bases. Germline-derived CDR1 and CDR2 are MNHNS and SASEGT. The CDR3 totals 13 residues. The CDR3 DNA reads TGTGCCAGCAGCCTCGGACCGGTAGGTGCAGCTTTCTTT. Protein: CASSLGPVGAAFF.

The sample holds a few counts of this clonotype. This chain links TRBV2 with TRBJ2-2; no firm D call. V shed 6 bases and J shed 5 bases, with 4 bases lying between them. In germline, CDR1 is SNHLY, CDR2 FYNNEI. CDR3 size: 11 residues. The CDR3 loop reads CASRVTGELFF. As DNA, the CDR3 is TGTGCCAGCAGAGTTACCGGGGAGCTGTTTTTT. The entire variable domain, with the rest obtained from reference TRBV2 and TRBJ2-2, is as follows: EPEVTQTPSHQVTQMGQEVILRCVPISNHLYFYWYRQILGQKVEFLVSFYNNEISEKSEIFDDQFSVERPDGSNFTLKIRSTKLEDSAMYFCASRVTGELFFGEGSRLTVL.

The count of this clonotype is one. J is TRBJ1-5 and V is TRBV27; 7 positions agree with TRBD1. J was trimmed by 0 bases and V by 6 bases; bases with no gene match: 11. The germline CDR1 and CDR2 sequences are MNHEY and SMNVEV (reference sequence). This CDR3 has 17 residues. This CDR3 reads CASSLTQGRFSNQPQHF. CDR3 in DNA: TGTGCCAGCAGCCTCACACAGGGGCGGTTTAGCAATCAGCCCCAGCATTTT.

CDR3 residues: CASSTLDRGNNQPQHF. CDR3 DNA sequence: TGTGCCAGTAGTACCCTCGACAGGGGAAACAATCAGCCCCAGCATTTT. This rearrangement joins TRBV19 to TRBJ1-5, with 8 bases that match TRBD1. The J segment lost 3 bases and the V segment lost 4 bases, leaving 8 bases of the junction unmatched. The CDR3 has 16 amino acids. The V gene's germline CDR1 is LNHDA and CDR2 SQIVND (reference sequence). The full variable domain, with the rest looked up from reference TRBV19 and TRBJ1-5, is DGGITQSPKYLFRKEGQNVTLSCEQNLNHDAMYWYRQDPGQGLRLIYYSQIVNDFQKGDIAEGYSVSREKKESFPLTVTSAQKNPTAFYLCASSTLDRGNNQPQHFGDGTRLSIL.

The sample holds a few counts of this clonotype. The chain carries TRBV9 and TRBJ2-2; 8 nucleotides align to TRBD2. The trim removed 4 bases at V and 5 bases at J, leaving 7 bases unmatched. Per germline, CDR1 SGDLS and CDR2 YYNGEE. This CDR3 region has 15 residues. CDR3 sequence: CASSLSGVPTGELFF. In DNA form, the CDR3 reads TGTGCCAGCAGCCTTAGCGGGGTCCCTACCGGGGAGCTGTTTTTT.

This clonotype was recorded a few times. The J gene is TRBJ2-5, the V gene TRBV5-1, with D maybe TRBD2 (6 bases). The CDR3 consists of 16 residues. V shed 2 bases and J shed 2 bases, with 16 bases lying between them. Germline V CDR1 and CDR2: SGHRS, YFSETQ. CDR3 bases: TGCGCCAGCAGCTTCCTTGGGGGACTGAAACAAGAGACCCAGTACTTC. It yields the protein CASSFLGGLKQETQYF.

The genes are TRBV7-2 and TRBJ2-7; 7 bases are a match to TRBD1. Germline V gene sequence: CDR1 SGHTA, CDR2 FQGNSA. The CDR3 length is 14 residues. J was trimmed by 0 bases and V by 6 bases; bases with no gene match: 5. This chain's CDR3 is CASRAGQASYEQYF. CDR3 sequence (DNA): TGTGCCAGCAGGGCTGGACAGGCCTCCTACGAGCAGTACTTC. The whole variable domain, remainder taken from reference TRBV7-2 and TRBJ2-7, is GAGVSQSPSNKVTEKGKDVELRCDPISGHTALYWYRQSLGQGLEFLIYFQGNSAPDKSGLPSDRFSAERTGGSVSTLTIQRTQQEDSAVYLCASRAGQASYEQYFGPGTRLTVT.

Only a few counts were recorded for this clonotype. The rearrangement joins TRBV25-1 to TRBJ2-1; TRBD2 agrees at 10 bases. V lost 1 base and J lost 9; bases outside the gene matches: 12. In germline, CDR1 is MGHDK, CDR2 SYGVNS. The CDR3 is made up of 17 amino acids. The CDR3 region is CASSEFRASGSSGEQFF. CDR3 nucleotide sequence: TGTGCCAGCAGTGAATTTAGGGCTAGCGGGAGTTCGGGTGAGCAGTTCTTC. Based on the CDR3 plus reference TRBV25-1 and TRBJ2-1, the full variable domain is EADIYQTPRYLVIGTGKKITLECSQTMGHDKMYWYQQDPGMELHLIHYSYGVNSTEKGDLSSESTVSRIRTEHFPLTLESARPSHTSQYLCASSEFRASGSSGEQFFGPGTRLTVL.

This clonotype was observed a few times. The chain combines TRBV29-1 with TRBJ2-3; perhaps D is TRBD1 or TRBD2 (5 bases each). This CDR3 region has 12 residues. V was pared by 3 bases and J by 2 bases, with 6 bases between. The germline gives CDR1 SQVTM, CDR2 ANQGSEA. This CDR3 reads CSVEGDTDTQYF. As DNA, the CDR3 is TGCAGCGTTGAGGGGGACACAGATACGCAGTATTTT.

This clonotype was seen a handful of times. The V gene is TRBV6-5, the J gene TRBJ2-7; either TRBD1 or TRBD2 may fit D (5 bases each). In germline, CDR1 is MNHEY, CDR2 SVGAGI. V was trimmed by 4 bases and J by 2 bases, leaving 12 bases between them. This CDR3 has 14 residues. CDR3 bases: TGTGCCAGCAGTTTACGGGACGGACCCTACGAGCAGTACTTC. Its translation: CASSLRDGPYEQYF.

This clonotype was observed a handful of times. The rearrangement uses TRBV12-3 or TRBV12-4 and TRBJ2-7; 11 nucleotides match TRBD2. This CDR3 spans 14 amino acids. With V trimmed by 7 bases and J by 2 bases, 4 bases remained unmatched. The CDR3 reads CASKGTSGAYEQYF. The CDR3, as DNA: TGTGCCAGCAAAGGGACTAGCGGAGCCTACGAGCAGTACTTC.

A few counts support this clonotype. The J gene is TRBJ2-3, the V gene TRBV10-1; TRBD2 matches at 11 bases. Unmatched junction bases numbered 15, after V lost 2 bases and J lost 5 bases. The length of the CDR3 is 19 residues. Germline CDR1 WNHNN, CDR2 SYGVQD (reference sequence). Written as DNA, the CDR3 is TGCGCCAGCAGTGAGCCCGTCCCATTAGCGGGAGGGCCGATAGATACGCAGTATTTT. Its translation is CASSEPVPLAGGPIDTQYF.

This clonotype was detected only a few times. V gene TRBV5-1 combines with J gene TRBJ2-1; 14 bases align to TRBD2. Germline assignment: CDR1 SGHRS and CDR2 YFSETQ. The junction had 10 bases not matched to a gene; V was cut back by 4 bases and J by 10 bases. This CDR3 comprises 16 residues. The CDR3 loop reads CASSAPGLAGVKEQFF. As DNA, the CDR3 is TGCGCCAGCAGCGCCCCGGGACTAGCGGGAGTGAAGGAGCAGTTCTTC. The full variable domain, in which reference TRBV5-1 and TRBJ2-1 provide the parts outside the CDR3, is KAGVTQTPRYLIKTRGQQVTLSCSPISGHRSVSWYQQTPGQGLQFLFEYFSETQRNKGNFPGRFSGRQFSNSRSEMNVSTLELGDSALYLCASSAPGLAGVKEQFFGPGTRLTVL.